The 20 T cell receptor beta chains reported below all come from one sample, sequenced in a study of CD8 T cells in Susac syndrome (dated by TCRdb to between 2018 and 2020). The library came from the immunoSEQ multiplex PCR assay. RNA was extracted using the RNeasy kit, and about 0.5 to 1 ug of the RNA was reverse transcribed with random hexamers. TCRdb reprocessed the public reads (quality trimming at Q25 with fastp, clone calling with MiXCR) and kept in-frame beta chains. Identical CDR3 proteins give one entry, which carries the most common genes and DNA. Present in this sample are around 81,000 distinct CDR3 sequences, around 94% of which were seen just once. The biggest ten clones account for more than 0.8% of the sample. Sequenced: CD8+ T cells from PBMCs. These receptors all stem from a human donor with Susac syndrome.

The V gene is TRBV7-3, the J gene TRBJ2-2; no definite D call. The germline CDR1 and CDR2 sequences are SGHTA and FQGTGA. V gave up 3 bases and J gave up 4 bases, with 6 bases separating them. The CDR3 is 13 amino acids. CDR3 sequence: CASSFLGTGELFF. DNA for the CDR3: TGTGCCAGCAGCTTCCTTGGCACCGGGGAGCTGTTTTTT.

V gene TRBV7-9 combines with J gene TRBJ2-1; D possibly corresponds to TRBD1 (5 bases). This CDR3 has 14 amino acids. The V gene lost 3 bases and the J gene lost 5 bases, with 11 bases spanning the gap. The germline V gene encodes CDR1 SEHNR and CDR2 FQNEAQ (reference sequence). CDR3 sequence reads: CASSFMDKNNEQFF. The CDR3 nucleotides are TGTGCCAGCAGCTTCATGGACAAGAACAATGAGCAGTTCTTC.

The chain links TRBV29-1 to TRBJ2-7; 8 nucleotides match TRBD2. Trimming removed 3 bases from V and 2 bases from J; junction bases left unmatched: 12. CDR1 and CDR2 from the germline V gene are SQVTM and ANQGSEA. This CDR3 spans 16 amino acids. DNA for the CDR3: TGCAGCGTTGACGGGATCGGTAGCGGGAACACCTACGAGCAGTACTTC. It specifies CSVDGIGSGNTYEQYF.

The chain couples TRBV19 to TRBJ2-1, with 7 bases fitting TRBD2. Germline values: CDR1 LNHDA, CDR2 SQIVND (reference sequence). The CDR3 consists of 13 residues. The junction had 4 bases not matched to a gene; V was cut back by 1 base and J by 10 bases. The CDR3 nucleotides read TGTGCCAGTAGTATAGGGGCGGGAGACGAGCAGTTCTTC. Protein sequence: CASSIGAGDEQFF.

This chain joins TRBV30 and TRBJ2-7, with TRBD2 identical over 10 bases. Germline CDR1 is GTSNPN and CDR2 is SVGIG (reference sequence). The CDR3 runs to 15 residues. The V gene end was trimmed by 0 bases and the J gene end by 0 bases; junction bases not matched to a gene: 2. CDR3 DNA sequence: TGTGCCTGGAGTGTATCTAGCGGGAGCTCCTACGAGCAGTACTTC. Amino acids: CAWSVSSGSSYEQYF.

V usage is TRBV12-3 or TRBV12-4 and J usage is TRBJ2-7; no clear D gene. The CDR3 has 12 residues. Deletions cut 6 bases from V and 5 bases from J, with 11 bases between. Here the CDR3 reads CASSPTFHEQYF. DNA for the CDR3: TGTGCCAGCAGCCCCACTTTCCACGAGCAGTACTTC.

Written as DNA, the CDR3 is TGTGCCAGCAGTTTAAACAATTTCTATGGCTACACCTTC. It is translated as CASSLNNFYGYTF. The V and J genes are TRBV12-3 or TRBV12-4 and TRBJ1-2; D unclear. V lost 2 bases and J 4 bases, leaving 8 bases between the germline ends. The CDR3 loop spans 13 amino acids.

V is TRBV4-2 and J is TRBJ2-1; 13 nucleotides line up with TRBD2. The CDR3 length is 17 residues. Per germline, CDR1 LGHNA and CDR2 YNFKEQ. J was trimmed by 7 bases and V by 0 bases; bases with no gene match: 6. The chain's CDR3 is CASSQEVGLAGVNEQFF. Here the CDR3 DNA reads TGTGCCAGCAGCCAAGAGGTAGGACTAGCGGGAGTTAATGAGCAGTTCTTC.

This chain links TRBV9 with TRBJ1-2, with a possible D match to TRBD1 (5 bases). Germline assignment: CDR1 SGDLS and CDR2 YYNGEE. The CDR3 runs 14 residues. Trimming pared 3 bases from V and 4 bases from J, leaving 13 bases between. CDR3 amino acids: CASSEAGGAYGYTF. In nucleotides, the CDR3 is TGTGCCAGCAGCGAGGCTGGCGGGGCCTATGGCTACACCTTC.

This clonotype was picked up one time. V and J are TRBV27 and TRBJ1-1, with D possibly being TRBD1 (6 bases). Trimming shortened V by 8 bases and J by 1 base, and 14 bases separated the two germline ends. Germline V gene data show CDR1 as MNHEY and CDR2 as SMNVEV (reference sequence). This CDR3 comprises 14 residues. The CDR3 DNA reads TGTGCCAGCGCTGGGGGCGTGGGGAACACTGAAGCTTTCTTT. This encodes CASAGGVGNTEAFF.

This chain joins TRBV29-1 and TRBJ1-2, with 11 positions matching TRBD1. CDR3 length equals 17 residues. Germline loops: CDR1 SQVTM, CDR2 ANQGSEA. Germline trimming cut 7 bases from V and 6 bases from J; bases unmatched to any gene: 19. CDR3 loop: CSAEGQGVRMGSDGYTF. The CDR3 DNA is TGCAGCGCGGAGGGACAGGGGGTACGGATGGGGTCAGATGGCTACACCTTC.

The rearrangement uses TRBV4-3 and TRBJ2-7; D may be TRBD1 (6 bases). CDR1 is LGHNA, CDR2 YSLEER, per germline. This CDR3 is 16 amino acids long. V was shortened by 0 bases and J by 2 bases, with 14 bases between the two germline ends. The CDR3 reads CASSQDMGTPTYEQYF. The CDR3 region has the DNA TGCGCCAGCAGCCAAGATATGGGGACACCGACCTACGAGCAGTACTTC.

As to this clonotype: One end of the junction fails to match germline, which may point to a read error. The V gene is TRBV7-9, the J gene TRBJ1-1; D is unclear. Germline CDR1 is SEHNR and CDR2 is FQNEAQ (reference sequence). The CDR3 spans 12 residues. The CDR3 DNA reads TGTGCCAGCAGCTCCAGTTCTGTAGAGCGAAGCTTT. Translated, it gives CASSSSSVERSF.

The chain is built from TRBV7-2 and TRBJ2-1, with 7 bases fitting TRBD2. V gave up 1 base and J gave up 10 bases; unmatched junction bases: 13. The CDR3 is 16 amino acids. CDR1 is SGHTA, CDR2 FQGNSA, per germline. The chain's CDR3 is CASSLGGGLAEDEQFF. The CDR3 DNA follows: TGTGCCAGCAGCTTAGGGGGAGGGCTAGCGGAAGACGAGCAGTTCTTC.

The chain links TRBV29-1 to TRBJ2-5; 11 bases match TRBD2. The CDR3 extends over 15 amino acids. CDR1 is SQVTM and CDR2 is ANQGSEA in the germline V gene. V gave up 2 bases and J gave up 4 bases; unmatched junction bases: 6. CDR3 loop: CSVEYSGRAPETQYF. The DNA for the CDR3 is TGCAGCGTTGAATATAGCGGGAGGGCCCCAGAGACCCAGTACTTC.

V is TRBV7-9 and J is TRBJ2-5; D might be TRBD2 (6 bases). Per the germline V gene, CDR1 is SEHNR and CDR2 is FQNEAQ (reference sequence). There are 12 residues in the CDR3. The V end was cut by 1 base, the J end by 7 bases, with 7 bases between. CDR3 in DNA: TGTGCCAGCAGCTTAGTCGGGGGGACCCAGTACTTC. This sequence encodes CASSLVGGTQYF. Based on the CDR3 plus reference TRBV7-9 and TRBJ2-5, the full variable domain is DTGVSQNPRHKITKRGQNVTFRCDPISEHNRLYWYRQTLGQGPEFLTYFQNEAQLEKSRLLSDRFSAERPKGSFSTLEIQRTEQGDSAMYLCASSLVGGTQYFGPGTRLLVL.

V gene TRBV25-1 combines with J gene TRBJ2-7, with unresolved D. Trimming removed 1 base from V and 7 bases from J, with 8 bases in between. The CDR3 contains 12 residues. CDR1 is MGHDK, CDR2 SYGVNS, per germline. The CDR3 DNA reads TGTGCCAGCAGTGAATCCGGAACAGAGCAGTACTTC. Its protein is CASSESGTEQYF.

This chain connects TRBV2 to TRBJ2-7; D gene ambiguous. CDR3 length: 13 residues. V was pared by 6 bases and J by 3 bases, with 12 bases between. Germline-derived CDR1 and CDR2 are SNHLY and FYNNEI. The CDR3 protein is CASRARPLYEQYF. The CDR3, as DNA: TGTGCCAGCAGGGCCCGCCCGCTCTACGAGCAGTACTTC.

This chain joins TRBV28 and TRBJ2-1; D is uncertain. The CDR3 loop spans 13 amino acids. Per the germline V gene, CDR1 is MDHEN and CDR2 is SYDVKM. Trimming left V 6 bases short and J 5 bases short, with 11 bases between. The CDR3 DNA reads TGTGCCAGCAGACCCCACAAAGACAATGAGCAGTTCTTC. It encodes CASRPHKDNEQFF.

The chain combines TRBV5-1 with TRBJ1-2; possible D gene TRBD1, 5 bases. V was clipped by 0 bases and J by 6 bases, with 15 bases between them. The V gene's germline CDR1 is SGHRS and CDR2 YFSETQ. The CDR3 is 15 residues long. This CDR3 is CASSLERGRSDGYTF. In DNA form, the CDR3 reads TGCGCCAGCAGCTTGGAGCGGGGCCGCTCCGATGGCTACACCTTC.